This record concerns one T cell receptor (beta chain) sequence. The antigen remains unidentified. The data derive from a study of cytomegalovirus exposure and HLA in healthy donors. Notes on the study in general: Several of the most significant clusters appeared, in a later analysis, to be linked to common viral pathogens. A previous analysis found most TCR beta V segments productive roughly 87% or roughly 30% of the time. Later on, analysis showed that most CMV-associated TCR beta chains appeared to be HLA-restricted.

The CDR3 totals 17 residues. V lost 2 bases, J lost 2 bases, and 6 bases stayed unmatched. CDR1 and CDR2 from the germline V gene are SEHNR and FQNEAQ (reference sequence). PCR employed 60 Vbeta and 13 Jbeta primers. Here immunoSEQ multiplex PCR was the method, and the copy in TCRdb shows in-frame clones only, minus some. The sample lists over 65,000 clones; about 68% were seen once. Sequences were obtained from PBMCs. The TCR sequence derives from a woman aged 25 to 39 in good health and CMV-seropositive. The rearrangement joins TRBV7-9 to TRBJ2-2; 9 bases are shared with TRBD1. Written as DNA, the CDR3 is TGTGCCAGCAGCTTACCCACAGGGGGCATTAACACCGGGGAGCTGTTTTTT. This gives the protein CASSLPTGGINTGELFF. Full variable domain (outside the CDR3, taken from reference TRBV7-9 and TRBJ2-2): DTGVSQNPRHKITKRGQNVTFRCDPISEHNRLYWYRQTLGQGPEFLTYFQNEAQLEKSRLLSDRFSAERPKGSFSTLEIQRTEQGDSAMYLCASSLPTGGINTGELFFGEGSRLTVL.